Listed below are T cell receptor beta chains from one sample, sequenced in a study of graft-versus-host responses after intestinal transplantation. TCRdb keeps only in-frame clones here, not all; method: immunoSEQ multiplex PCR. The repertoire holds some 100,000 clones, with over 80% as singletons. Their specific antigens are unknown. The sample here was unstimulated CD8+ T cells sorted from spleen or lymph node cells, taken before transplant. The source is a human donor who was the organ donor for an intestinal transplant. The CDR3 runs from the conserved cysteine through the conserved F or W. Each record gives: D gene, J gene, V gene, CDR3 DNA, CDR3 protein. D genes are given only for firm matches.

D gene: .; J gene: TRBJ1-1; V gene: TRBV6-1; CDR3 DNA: TGTGCCAGCAGAGTCAGGGGCACTGAAGCTTTCTTT; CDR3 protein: CASRVRGTEAFF
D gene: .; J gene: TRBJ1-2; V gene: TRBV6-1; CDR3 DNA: TGTGCCAGCAGTGAAGCGCGGGTCACCCGGGAGTTTGGCTACACCTTC; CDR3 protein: CASSEARVTREFGYTF
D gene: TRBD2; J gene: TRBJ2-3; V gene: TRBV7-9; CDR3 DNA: TGTGCCAGCAGCCATTGGGTAGCGGGAGGACGGGGCACAGATACGCAGTATTTT; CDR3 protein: CASSHWVAGGRGTDTQYF
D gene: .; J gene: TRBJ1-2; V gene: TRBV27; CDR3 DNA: TGTGCCAGCCGCGGCGCGCCCTATGGCGGCTACACCTTC; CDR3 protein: CASRGAPYGGYTF
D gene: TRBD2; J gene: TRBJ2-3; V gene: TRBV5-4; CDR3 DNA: TGTGCCAGCAGCACTGGACTAGAGGTTGCTACGCAGTATTTT; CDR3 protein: CASSTGLEVATQYF
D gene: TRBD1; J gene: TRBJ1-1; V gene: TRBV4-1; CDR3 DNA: TGCGCCAGCAGCCTACTGCAGGGGGCGGAAGGTCTTGGCACTGAAGCTTTCTTT; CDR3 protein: CASSLLQGAEGLGTEAFF
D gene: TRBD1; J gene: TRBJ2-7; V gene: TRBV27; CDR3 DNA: TGTGCCAGCAGCACCGGGACAGACTACGAGCAGTACTTC; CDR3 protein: CASSTGTDYEQYF
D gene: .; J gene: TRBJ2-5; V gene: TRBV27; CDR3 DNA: TGTGCCAGCAGTGCCACTTCAGGGGACCAGTACTTC; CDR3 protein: CASSATSGDQYF
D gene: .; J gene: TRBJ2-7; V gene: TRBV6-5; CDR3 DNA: TGTGCCAGCAGCGGAGGACCCCCCTACGAGCAGTACTTC; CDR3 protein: CASSGGPPYEQYF
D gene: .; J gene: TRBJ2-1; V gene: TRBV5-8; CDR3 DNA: TGTGCCAGCAGCTCGGGACATTACAATGAGCAGTTCTTC; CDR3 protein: CASSSGHYNEQFF
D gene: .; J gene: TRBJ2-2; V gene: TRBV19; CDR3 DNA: TGTGCCACCGTCCCCACCCAGACAGTCAACACCGGGGAGCTGTTTTTT; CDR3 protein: CATVPTQTVNTGELFF